This T cell receptor beta chain comes out of a study of CD8+ T cells in alopecia areata. Whole-study context: For treated patients, severity scores reflected the percentage of scalp area affected.

The treatment here: oral pan-JAK inhibitor, 5-10 mg twice daily. Those with alopecia areata gave lesional scalp punch biopsies and peripheral blood. Per the germline V gene, CDR1 is WSHSY and CDR2 is SAAADI. V shed 6 bases, J shed 3 bases, and the junction held 7 bases outside the gene matches. The CDR3 spans 14 residues. cDNA serving as the sequencing template came from extracted, reverse transcribed RNA. This table comes from immunoSEQ multiplex PCR, and its TCRdb copy is limited to in-frame clones, with some not included. The sample yields roughly 110,000 clones, roughly 84% seen once. The rearrangement links TRBV10-2 to TRBJ2-7, with 8 positions matching TRBD1. The clonotype comes from a human donor with alopecia areata. The material sequenced was CD8+ T cells sorted from blood, taken at week 24, from a patient treated with tofacitinib. The CDR3 nucleotides read TGCGCCAGCAGCGGGAGCAGGGGGCTCTACGAGCAGTACTTC. The encoded protein is CASSGSRGLYEQYF.